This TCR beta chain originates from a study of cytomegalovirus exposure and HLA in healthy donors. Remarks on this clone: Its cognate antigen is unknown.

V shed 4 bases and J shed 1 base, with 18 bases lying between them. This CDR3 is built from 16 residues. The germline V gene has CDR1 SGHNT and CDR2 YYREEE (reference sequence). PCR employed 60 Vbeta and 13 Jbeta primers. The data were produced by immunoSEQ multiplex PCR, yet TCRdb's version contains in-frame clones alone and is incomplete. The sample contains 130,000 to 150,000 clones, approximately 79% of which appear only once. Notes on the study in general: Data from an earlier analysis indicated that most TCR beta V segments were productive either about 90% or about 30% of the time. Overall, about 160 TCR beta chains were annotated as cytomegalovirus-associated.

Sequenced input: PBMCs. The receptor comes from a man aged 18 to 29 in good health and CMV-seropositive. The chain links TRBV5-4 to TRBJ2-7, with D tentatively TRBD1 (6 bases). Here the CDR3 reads CASSGGAGERSYEQYF. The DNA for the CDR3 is TGTGCCAGCAGCGGGGGAGCAGGGGAGAGGTCCTACGAGCAGTACTTC.